The clone carrying this T cell receptor (beta chain) was detected a few times. Its antigen is unknown. This entry is derived from a study of graft-versus-host responses after intestinal transplantation. Across the whole study: All recipients were given anti-thymocyte globulin induction, and tacrolimus and steroids were then administered for 2 to 4 years.

The repertoire was sequenced with immunoSEQ multiplex PCR; TCRdb's copy has only in-frame clones and lacks some. The table lists more than 70,000 clones, 85% to 90% of them singletons, with 0.11% in the top ten. Broader study findings: Association was observed between peak circulating GvH clone levels and early post-transplant HvG declines.

The sequencing used unstimulated CD4+ T cells sorted from spleen or lymph node cells, collected before intestinal transplant. This receptor was obtained from a human donor who received an intestinal transplant.

DNA of the CDR3: TGTGCCAGCAGTTATGGGAGTAGCGGGGGGCTCTACGAGCAGTACTTC. Its protein product is CASSYGSSGGLYEQYF. This sequence joins TRBV6-5 and TRBJ2-7, with 10 bases identical to TRBD2. This CDR3 comprises 16 residues. The V gene's germline CDR1 is MNHEY and CDR2 SVGAGI. The trim removed 3 bases at V and 3 bases at J, leaving 8 bases unmatched.